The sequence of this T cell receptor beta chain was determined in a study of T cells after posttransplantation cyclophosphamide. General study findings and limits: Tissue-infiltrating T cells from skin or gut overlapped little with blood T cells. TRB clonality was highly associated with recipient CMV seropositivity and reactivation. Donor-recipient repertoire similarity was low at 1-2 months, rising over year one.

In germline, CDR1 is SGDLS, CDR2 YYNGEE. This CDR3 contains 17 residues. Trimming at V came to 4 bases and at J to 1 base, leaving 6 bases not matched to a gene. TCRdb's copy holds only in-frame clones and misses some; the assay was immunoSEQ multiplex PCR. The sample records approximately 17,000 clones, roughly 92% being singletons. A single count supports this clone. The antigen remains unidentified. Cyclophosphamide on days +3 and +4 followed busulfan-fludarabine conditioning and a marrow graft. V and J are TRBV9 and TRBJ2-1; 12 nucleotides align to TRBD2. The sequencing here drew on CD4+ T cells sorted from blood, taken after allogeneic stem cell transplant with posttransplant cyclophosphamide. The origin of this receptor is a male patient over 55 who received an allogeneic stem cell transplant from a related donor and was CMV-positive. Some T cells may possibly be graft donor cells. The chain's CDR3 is CASSKLAGGHSYNEQFF. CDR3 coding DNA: TGTGCCAGCAGCAAACTAGCGGGGGGCCATTCCTACAATGAGCAGTTCTTC.